This TCR beta chain comes out of a study of control samples from healthy donors and cancer patients. J was trimmed by 4 bases and V by 4 bases; bases with no gene match: 3. CDR1 is LGHDT and CDR2 is YNNKEL in the germline V gene (reference sequence). CDR3 length: 14 amino acids. TCRdb keeps only in-frame clones here, not all; method: immunoSEQ multiplex PCR. In the table there are over 150,000 clones, about 94% of which are singletons. The gene calls are TRBV3-1 (or the pseudogene TRBV3-2) and TRBJ2-2; 7 nucleotides align to TRBD1. This sequence was found in a man aged 35 to 55 in good health. The sample consisted of blood. The CDR3 DNA reads TGTGCCAGCAGCCGCGGACAGGCCACCGGGGAGCTGTTTTTT. It encodes CASSRGQATGELFF.